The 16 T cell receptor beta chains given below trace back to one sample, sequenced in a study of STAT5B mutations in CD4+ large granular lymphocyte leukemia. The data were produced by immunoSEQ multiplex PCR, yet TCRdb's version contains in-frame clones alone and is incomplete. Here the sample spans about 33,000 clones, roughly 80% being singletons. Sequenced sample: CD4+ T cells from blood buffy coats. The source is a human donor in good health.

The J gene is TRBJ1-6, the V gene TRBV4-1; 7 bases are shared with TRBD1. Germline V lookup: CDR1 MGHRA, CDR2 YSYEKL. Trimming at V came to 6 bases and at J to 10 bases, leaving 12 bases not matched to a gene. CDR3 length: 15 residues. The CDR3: CASSTEGAADSPLHF. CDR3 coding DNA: TGCGCCAGCAGTACGGAGGGGGCGGCGGACTCACCCCTCCACTTT.

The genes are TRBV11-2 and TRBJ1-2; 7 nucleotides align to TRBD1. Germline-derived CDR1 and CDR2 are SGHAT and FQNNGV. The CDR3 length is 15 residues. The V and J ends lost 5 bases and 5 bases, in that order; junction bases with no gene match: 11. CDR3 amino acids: CASSLDRDGVYGYTF. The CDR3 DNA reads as TGTGCCAGCAGCCTCGACAGGGACGGTGTTTATGGCTACACCTTC.

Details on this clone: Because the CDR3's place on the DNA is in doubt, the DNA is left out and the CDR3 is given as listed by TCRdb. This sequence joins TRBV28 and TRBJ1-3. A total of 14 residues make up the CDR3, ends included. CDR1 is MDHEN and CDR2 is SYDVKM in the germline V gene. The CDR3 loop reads CASSTSGNGNTIYF.

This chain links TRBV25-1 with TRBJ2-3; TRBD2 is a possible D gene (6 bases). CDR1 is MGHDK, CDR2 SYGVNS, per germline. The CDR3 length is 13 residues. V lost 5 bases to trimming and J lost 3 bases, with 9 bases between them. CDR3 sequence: CASSSSGTDTQYF. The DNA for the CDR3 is TGTGCCAGCAGTTCGAGCGGGACAGATACGCAGTATTTT.

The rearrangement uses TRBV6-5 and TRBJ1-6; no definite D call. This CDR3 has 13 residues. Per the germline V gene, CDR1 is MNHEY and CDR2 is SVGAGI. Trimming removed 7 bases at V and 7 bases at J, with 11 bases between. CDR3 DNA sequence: TGTGCCAGCATGAGGCGGAGGAATTCACCCCTCCACTTT. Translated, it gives CASMRRRNSPLHF.

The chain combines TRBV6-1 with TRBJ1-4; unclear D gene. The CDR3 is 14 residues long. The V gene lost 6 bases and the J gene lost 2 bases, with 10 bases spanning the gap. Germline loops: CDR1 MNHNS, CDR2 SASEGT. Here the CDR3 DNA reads TGTGCCAGCAGCCTACTCGCTACTAATGAAAAACTGTTTTTT. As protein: CASSLLATNEKLFF.

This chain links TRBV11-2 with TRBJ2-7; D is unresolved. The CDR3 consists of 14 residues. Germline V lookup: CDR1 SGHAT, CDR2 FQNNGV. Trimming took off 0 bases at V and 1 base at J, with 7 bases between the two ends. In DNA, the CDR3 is TGTGCCAGCAGCTTAGAGGGTCTATCCTACGAGCAGTACTTC. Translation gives CASSLEGLSYEQYF.

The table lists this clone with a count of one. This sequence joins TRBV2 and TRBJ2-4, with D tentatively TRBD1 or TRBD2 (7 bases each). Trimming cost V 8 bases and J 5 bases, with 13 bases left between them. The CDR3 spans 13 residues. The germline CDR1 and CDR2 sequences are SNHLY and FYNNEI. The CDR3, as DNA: TGTGCCAGCGGCCAGGGGGGGGAAAACATTCAGTACTTC. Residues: CASGQGGENIQYF. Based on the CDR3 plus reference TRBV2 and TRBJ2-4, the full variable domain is EPEVTQTPSHQVTQMGQEVILRCVPISNHLYFYWYRQILGQKVEFLVSFYNNEISEKSEIFDDQFSVERPDGSNFTLKIRSTKLEDSAMYFCASGQGGENIQYFGAGTRLSVL.

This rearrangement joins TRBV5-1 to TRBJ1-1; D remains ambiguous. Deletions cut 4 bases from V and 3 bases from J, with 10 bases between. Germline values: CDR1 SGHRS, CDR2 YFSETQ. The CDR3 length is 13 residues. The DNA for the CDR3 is TGCGCCAGCAGCCTTCTCGGGGACACTGAAGCTTTCTTT. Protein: CASSLLGDTEAFF.

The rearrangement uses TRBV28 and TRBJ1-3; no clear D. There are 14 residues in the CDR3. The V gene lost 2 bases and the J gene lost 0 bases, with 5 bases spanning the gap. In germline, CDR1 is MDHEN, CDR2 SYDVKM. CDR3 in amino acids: CASSLSTSGNTIYF. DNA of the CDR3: TGTGCCAGCAGTTTAAGTACCTCTGGAAACACCATATATTTT.

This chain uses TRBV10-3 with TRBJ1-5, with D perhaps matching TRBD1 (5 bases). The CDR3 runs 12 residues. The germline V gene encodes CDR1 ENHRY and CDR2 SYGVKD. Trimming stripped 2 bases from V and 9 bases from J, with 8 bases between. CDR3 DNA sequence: TGTGCCATCAGTGAGGGGGACGGGCCCCAGCATTTT. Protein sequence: CAISEGDGPQHF.

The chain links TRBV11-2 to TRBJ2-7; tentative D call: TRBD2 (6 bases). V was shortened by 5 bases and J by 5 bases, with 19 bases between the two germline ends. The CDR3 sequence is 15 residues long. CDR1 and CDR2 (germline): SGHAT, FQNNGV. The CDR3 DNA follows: TGTGCCAGCAGCCGAATCTCTAGCGACACAGACGAGCAGTACTTC. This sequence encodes CASSRISSDTDEQYF.

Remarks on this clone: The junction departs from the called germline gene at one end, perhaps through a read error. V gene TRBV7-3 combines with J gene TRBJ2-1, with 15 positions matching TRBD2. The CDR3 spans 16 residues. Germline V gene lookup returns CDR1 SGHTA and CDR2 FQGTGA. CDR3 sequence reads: CASSVTGTSGRLEQFF. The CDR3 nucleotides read TGTGCCAGCAGCGTAACCGGGACTAGCGGGAGGCTTGAGCAGTTCTTC. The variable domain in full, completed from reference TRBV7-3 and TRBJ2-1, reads GAGVSQTPSNKVTEKGKYVELRCDPISGHTALYWYRQSLGQGPEFLIYFQGTGAADDSGLPNDRFFAVRPEGSVSTLKIQRTERGDSAVYLCASSVTGTSGRLEQFFGPGTRLTVL.

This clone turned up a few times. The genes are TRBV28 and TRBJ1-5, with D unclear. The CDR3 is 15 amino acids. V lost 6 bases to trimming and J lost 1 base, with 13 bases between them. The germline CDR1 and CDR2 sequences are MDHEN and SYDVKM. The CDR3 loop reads CASRGKSSSNQPQHF. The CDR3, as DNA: TGTGCCAGCAGGGGCAAGAGTTCCAGCAATCAGCCCCAGCATTTT. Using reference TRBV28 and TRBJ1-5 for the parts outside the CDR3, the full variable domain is DVKVTQSSRYLVKRTGEKVFLECVQDMDHENMFWYRQDPGLGLRLIYFSYDVKMKEKGDIPEGYSVSREKKERFSLILESASTNQTSMYLCASRGKSSSNQPQHFGDGTRLSIL.

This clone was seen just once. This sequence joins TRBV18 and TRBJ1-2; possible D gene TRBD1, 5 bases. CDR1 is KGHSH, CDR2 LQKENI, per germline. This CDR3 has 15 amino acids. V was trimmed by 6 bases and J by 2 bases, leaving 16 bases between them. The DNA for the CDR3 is TGTGCCAGCTCGCCTGCGGGACGGGCCAACTATGGCTACACCTTC. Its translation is CASSPAGRANYGYTF.

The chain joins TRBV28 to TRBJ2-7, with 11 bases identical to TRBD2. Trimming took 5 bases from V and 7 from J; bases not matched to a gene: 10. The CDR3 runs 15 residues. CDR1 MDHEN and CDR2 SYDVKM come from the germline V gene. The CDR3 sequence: CASSRPGLAVPEQYF. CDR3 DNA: TGTGCCAGCAGTCGGCCGGGACTAGCGGTCCCAGAGCAGTACTTC.